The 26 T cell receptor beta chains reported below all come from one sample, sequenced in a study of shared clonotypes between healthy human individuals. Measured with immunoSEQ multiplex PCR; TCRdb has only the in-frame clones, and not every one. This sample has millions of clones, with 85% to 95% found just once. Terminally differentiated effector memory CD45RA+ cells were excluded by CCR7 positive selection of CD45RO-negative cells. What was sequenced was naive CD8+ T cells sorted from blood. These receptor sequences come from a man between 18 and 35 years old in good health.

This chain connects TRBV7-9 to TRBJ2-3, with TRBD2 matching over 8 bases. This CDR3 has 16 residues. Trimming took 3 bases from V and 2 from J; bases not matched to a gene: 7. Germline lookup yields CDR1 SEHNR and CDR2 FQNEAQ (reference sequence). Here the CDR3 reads CASSFFAGGPTDTQYF. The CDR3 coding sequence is TGTGCCAGCAGCTTTTTTGCGGGGGGCCCCACAGATACGCAGTATTTT.

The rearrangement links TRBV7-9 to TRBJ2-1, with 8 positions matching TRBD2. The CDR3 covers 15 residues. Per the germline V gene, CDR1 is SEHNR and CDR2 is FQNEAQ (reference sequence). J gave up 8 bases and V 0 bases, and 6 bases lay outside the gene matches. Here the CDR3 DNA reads TGTGCCAGCAGCTTAGCCAGCGGGAGTCTTCATGAGCAGTTCTTC. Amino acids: CASSLASGSLHEQFF. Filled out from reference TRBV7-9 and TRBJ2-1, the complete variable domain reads DTGVSQNPRHKITKRGQNVTFRCDPISEHNRLYWYRQTLGQGPEFLTYFQNEAQLEKSRLLSDRFSAERPKGSFSTLEIQRTEQGDSAMYLCASSLASGSLHEQFFGPGTRLTVL.

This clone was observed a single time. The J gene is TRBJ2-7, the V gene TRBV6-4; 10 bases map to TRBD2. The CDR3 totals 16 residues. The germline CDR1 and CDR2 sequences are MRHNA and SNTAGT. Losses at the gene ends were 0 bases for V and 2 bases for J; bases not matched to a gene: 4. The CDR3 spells CASSDSGLAAPYEQYF. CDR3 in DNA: TGTGCCAGCAGTGACTCAGGACTAGCGGCCCCCTACGAGCAGTACTTC.

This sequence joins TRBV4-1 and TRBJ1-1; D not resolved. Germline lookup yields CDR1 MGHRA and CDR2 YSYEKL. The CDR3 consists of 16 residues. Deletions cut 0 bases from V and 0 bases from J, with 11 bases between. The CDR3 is CASSQEGWTVNTEAFF. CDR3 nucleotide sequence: TGCGCCAGCAGCCAAGAGGGGTGGACGGTGAACACTGAAGCTTTCTTT.

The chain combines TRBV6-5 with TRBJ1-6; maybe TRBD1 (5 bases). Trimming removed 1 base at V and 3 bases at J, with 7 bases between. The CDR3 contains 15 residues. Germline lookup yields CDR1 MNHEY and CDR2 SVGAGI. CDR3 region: CASSYWGDYNSPLHF. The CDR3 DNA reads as TGTGCCAGCAGTTACTGGGGGGACTATAATTCACCCCTCCACTTT.

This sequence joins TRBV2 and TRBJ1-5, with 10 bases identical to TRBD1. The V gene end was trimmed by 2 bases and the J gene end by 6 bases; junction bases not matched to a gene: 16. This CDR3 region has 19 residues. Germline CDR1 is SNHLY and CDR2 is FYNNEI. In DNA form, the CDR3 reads TGTGCCAGCAGTGAAACCACCTCCCCCGGACAGGGGGACTTTCAGCCCCAGCATTTT. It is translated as CASSETTSPGQGDFQPQHF.

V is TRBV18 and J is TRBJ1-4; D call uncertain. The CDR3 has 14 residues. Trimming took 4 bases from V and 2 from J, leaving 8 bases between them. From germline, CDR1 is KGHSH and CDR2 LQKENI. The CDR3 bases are TGTGCCAGCTCACAGGGCGCTACTAATGAAAAACTGTTTTTT. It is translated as CASSQGATNEKLFF. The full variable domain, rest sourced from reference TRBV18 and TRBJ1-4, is NAGVMQNPRHLVRRRGQEARLRCSPMKGHSHVYWYRQLPEEGLKFMVYLQKENIIDESGMPKERFSAEFPKEGPSILRIQQVVRGDSAAYFCASSQGATNEKLFFGSGTQLSVL.

The CDR3 bases are TGTGCCAGTAGTATTGACACAGGGACTTCCACAGATACGCAGTATTTT. Protein: CASSIDTGTSTDTQYF. The genes are TRBV19 and TRBJ2-3, with D tentatively TRBD1 or TRBD2 (6 bases each). The CDR3 loop spans 16 amino acids. The germline V gene encodes CDR1 LNHDA and CDR2 SQIVND (reference sequence). Trimming took 3 bases from V and 2 from J, leaving 15 bases between them.

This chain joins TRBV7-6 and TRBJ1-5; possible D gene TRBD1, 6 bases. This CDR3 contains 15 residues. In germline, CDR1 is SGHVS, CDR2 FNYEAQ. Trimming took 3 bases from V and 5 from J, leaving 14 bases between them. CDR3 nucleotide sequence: TGTGCCAGCAGCTTGCTTACAGGGCCGGATCAGCCCCAGCATTTT. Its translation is CASSLLTGPDQPQHF.

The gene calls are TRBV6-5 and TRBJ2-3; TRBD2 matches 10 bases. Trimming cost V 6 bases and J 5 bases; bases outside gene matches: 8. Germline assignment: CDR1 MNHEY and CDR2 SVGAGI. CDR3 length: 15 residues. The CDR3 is CASRLAGEEEDTQYF. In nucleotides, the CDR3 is TGTGCCAGCAGGCTAGCGGGAGAAGAGGAAGATACGCAGTATTTT.

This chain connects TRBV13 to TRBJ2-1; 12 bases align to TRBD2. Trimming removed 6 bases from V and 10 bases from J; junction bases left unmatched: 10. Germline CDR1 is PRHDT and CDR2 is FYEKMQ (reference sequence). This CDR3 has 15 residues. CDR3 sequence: CASSVLAGGPGEQFF. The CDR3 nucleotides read TGTGCCAGCAGTGTGCTAGCGGGAGGGCCAGGGGAGCAGTTCTTC.

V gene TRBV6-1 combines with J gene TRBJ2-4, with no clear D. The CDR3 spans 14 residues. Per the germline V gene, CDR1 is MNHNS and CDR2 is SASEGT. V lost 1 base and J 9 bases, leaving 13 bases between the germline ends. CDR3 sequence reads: CASSEGADLAIQYF. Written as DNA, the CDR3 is TGTGCCAGCAGTGAAGGGGCGGATCTGGCCATTCAGTACTTC.

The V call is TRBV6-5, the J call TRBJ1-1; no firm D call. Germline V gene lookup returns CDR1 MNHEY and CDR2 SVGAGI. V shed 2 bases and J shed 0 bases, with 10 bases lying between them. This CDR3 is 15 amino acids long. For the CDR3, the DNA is TGTGCCAGCAGTTACGCGGCTTCAGTGAACACTGAAGCTTTCTTT. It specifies CASSYAASVNTEAFF.

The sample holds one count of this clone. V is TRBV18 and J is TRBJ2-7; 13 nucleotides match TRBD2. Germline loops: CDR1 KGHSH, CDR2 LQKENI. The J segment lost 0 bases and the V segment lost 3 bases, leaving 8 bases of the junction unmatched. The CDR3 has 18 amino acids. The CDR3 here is CASSPGTSGTRISYEQYF. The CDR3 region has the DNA TGTGCCAGCTCACCCGGGACTAGCGGGACGAGGATCTCCTACGAGCAGTACTTC.

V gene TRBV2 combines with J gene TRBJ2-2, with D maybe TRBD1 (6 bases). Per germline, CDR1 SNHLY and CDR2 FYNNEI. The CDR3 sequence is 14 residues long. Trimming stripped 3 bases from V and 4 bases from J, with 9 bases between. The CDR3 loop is CASSDQGTTGELFF. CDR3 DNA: TGTGCCAGCAGTGACCAGGGGACCACCGGGGAGCTGTTTTTT.

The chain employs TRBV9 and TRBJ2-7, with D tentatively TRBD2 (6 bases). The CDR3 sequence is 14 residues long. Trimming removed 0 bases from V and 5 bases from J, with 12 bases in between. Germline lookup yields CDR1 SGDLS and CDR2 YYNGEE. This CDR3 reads CASSVGGGVHEQYF. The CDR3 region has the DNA TGTGCCAGCAGCGTAGGTGGAGGGGTTCACGAGCAGTACTTC.

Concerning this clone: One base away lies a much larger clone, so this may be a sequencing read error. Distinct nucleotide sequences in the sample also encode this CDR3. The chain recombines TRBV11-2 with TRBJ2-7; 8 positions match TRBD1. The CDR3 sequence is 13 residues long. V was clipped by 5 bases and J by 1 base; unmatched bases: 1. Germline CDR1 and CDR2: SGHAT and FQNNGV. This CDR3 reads CASSRTGSYEQYF. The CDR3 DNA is TGTGCCAGCAGCCGGACAGGGTCCTACGAGCAGTACTTC.

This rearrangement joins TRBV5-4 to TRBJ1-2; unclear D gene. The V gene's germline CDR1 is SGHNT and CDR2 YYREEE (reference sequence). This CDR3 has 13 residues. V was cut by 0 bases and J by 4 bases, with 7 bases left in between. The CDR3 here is CASSLEEGYGYTF. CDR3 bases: TGTGCCAGCAGCTTGGAGGAGGGCTATGGCTACACCTTC.

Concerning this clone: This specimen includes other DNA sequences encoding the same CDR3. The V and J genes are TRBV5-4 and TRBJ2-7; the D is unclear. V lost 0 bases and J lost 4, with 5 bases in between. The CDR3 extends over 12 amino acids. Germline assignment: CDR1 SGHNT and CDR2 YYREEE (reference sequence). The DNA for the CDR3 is TGTGCCAGCAGCTTGGACACGTACGAGCAGTACTTC. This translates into CASSLDTYEQYF. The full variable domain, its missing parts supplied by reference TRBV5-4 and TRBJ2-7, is ETGVTQSPTHLIKTRGQQVTLRCSSQSGHNTVSWYQQALGQGPQFIFQYYREEENGRGNFPPRFSGLQFPNYSSELNVNALELDDSALYLCASSLDTYEQYFGPGTRLTVT.

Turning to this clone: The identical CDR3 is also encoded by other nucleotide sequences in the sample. Here the CDR3 reads CAWSIGNTEAFF. The CDR3 nucleotides are TGTGCCTGGAGTATCGGGAACACTGAAGCTTTCTTT. The chain combines TRBV30 with TRBJ1-1; no reliable D call. Trimming left V 2 bases short and J 1 base short, with 5 bases between. The germline CDR1 and CDR2 sequences are GTSNPN and SVGIG (reference sequence). The length of the CDR3 is 12 residues.

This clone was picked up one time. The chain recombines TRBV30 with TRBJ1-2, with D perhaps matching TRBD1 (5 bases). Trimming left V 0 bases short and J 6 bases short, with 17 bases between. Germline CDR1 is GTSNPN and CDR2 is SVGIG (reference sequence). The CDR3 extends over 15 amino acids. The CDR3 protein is CAWSVNGGAGDGYTF. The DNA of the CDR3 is TGTGCCTGGAGTGTAAATGGTGGCGCGGGGGATGGCTACACCTTC.

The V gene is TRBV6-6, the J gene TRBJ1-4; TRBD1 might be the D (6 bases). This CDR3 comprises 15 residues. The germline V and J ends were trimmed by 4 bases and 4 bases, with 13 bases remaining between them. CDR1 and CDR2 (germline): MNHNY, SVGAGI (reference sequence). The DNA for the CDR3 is TGTGCCAGCAGTTTACAGGGAAACTTTAATGAAAAACTGTTTTTT. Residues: CASSLQGNFNEKLFF.

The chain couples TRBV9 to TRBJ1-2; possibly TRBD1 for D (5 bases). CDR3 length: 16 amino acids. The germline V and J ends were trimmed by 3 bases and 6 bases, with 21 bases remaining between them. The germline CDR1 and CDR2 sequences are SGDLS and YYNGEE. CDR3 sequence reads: CASSDGRGQGVDGYTF. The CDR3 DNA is TGTGCCAGCAGCGATGGTAGGGGCCAAGGGGTGGATGGCTACACCTTC. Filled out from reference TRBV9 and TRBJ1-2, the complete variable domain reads DSGVTQTPKHLITATGQRVTLRCSPRSGDLSVYWYQQSLDQGLQFLIQYYNGEERAKGNILERFSAQQFPDLHSELNLSSLELGDSALYFCASSDGRGQGVDGYTFGSGTRLTVV.

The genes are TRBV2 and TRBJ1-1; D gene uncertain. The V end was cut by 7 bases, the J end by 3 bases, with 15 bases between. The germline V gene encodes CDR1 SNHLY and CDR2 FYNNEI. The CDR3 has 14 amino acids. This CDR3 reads CASIYQDEDTEAFF. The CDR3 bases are TGTGCCAGCATTTACCAGGATGAAGACACTGAAGCTTTCTTT.

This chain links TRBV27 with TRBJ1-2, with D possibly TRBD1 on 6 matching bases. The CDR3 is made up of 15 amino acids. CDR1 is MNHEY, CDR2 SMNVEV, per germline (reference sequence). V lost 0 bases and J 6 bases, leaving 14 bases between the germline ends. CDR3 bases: TGTGCCAGCAGTTTATCGTGGCCGGGGGCTAATGGCTACACCTTC. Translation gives CASSLSWPGANGYTF.

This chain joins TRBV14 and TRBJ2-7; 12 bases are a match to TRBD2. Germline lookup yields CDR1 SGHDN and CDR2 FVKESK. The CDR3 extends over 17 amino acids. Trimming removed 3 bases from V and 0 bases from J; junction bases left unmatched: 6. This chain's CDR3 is CASSQGTSGSSSYEQYF. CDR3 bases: TGTGCCAGCAGCCAGGGGACTAGCGGGTCGAGCTCCTACGAGCAGTACTTC.